One T cell receptor (beta chain) is described in this entry. Its specificity is not known. The record originates from a study of shared clonotypes between healthy human individuals. Overall study context: Every donor yielded three CD4 naive, three CD4 memory, two CD8 naive and one CD8 memory plate.

Using immunoSEQ multiplex PCR, the repertoire was profiled, and TCRdb retains in-frame clones only, with some absent. The data show about 2 million clones, around 95% seen once. The V end was cut by 4 bases, the J end by 0 bases, with 8 bases between. In germline, CDR1 is SGHAT, CDR2 FQNNGV. The CDR3 has 14 residues. Whole-study findings and limits: The study drew on few donors, limiting represented genetic and exposure-history diversity.

Sequenced sample: naive CD4+ T cells sorted from blood. Subset given: CD45RA+ positively selected. This chain uses TRBV11-2 with TRBJ2-3; either TRBD1 or TRBD2 may fit D (5 bases each). This clonotype was sampled from a man aged 18-30 years in good health. CDR3 in DNA: TGTGCCAGCAGCTACCGGGACAGCACAGATACGCAGTATTTT. It is translated as CASSYRDSTDTQYF.